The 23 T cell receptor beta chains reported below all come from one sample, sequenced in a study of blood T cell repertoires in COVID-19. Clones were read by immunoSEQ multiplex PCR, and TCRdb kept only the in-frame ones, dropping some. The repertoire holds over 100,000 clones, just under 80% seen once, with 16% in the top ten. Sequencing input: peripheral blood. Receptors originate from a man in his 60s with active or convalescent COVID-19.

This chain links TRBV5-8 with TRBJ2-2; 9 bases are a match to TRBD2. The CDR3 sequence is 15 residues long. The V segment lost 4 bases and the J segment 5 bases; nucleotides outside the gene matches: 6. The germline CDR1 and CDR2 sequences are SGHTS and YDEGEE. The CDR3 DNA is TGTGCCAGCAGCCTGGGGCTAGCGGGAACCGGGGAGCTGTTTTTT. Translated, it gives CASSLGLAGTGELFF.

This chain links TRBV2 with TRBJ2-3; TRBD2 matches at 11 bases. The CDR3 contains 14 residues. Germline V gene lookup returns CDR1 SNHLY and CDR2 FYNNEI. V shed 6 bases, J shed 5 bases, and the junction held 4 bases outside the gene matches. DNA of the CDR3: TGTGCCAGCAGGGTAGCGGGAGGGCAAGATACGCAGTATTTT. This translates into CASRVAGGQDTQYF.

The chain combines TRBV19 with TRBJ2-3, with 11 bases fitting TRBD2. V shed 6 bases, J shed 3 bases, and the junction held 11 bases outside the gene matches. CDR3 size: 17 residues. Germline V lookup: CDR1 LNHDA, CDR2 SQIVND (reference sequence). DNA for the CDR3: TGTGCCAGTAGCCCCGTGGTACTAGCGGGAGTGACAGATACGCAGTATTTT. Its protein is CASSPVVLAGVTDTQYF.

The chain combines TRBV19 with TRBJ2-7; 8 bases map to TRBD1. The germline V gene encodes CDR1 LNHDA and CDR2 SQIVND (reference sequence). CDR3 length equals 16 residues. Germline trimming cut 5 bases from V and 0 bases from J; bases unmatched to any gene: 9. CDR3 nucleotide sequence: TGTGCCAGTAGTCGCCCAGGACAGGGAAGCTCCTACGAGCAGTACTTC. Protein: CASSRPGQGSSYEQYF.

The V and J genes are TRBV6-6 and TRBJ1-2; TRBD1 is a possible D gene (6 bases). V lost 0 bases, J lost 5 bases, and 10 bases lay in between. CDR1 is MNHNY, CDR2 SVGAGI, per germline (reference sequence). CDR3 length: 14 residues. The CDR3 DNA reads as TGTGCCAGCAGTTACTCGACAGGAGATTATGGCTACACCTTC. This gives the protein CASSYSTGDYGYTF.

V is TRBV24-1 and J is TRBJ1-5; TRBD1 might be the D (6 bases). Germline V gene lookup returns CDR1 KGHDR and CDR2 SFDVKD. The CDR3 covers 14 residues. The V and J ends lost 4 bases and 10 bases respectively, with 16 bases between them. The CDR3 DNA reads TGTGCCACCAGTGACCCCGGGACACTCGCCCCCCAGCATTTT. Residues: CATSDPGTLAPQHF.

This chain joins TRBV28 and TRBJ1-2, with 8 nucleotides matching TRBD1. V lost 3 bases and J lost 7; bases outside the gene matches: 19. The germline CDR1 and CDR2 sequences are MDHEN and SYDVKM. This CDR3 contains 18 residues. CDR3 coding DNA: TGTGCCAGCAGTTTGCTCCAACCGAGGATATCAGGGGGCGGTGGCTACACCTTC. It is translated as CASSLLQPRISGGGGYTF.

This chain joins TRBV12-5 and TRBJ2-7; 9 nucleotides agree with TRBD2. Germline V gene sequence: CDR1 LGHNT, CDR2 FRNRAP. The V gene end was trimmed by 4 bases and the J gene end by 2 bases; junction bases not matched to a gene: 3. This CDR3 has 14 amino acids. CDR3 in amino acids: CASGWERGAYEQYF. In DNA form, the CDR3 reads TGTGCTAGTGGTTGGGAGCGGGGGGCCTACGAGCAGTACTTC.

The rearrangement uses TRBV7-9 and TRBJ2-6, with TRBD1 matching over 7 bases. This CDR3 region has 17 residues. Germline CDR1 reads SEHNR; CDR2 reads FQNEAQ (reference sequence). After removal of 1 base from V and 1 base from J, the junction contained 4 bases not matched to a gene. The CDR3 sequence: CASSLEQGMSGANVLTF. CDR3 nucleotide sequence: TGTGCCAGCAGCTTAGAACAGGGGATGTCTGGGGCCAACGTCCTGACTTTC.

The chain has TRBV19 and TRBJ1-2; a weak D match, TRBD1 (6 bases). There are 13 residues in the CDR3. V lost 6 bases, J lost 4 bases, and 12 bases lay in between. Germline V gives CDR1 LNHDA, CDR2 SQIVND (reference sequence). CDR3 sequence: CASSPTGTYGYTF. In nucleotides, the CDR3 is TGTGCCAGTAGCCCGACAGGAACCTATGGCTACACCTTC.

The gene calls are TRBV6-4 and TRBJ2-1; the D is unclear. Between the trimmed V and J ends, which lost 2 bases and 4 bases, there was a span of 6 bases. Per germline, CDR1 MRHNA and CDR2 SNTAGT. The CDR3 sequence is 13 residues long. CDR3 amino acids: CASSDTLYNEQFF. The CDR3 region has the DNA TGTGCCAGCAGTGACACATTGTACAATGAGCAGTTCTTC.

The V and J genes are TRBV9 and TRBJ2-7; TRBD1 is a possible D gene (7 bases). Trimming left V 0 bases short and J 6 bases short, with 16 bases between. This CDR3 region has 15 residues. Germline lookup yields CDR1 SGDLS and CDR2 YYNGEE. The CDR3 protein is CASSVDNRGGFEQYF. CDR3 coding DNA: TGTGCCAGCAGCGTAGATAACAGGGGAGGTTTCGAGCAGTACTTC.

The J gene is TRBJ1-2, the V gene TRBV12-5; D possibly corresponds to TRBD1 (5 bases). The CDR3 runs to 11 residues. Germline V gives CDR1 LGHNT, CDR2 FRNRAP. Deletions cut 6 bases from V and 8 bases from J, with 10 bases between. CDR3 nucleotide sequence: TGTGCTAGTGGAGCAGGGCGCGGCTACACCTTC. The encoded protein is CASGAGRGYTF.

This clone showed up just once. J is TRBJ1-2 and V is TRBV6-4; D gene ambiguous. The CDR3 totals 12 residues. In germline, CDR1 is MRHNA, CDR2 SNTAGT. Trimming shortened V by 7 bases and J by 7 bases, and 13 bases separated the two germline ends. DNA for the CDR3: TGTGCCAGCATCCGGGGTGCTACTGGCTACACCTTC. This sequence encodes CASIRGATGYTF.

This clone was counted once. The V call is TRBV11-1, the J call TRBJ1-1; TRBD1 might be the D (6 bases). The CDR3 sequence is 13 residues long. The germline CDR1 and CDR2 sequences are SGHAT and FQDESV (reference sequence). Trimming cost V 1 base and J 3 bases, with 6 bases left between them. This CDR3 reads CASSLDRDTEAFF. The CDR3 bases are TGTGCCAGCAGCTTAGACAGGGACACTGAAGCTTTCTTT.

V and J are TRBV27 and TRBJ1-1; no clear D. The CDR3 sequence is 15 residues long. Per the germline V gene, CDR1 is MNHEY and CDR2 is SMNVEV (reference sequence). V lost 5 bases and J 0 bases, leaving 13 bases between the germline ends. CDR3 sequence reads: CASSPYRKMNTEAFF. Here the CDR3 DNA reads TGTGCCAGCAGTCCCTACCGAAAGATGAACACTGAAGCTTTCTTT.

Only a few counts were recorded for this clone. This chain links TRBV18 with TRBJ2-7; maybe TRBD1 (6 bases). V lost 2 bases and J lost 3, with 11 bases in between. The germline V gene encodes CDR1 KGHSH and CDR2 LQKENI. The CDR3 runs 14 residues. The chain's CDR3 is CASSPTNRVYEQYF. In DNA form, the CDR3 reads TGTGCCAGCTCACCAACGAACAGGGTCTACGAGCAGTACTTC.

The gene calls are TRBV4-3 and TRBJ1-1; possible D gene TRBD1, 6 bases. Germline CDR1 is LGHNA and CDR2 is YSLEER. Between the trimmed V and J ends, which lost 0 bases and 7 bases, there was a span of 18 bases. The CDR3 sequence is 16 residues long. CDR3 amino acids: CASSQERGLGAGEAFF. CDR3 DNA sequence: TGCGCCAGCAGCCAAGAAAGGGGTTTGGGGGCAGGTGAAGCTTTCTTT.

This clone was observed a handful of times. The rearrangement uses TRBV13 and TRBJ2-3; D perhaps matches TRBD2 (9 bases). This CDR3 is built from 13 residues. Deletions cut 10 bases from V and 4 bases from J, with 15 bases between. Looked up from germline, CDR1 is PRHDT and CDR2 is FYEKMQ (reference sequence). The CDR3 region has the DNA TGTGCCACAGGGGGCGGGAGGGCAGATACGCAGTATTTT. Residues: CATGGGRADTQYF.

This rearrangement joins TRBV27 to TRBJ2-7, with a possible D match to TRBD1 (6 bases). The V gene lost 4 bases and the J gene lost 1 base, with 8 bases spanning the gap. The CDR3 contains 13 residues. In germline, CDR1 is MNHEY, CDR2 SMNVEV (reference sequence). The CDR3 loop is CASSSRGSYEQYF. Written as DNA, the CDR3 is TGTGCCAGCAGTTCCAGGGGTTCCTACGAGCAGTACTTC.

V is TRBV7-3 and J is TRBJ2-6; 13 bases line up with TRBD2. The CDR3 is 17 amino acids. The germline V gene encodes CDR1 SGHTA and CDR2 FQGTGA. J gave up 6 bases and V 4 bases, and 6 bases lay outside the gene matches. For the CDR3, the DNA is TGTGCCAGCAGCTCCCGACTAGCGGGAGGCCCGGCCAACGTCCTGACTTTC. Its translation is CASSSRLAGGPANVLTF.

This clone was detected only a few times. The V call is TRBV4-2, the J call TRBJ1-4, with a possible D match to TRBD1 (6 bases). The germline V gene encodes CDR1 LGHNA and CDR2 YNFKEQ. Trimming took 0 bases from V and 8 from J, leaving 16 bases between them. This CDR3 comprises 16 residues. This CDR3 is CASSQDGDRLGEKLFF. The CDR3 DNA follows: TGTGCCAGCAGCCAAGATGGAGACAGGCTGGGGGAAAAACTGTTTTTT.

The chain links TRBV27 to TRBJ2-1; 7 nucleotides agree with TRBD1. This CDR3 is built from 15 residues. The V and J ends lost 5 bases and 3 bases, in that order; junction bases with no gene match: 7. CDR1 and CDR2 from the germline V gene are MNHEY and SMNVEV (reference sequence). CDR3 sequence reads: CASSPSTGNYNEQFF. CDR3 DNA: TGTGCCAGCAGTCCATCGACAGGGAACTACAATGAGCAGTTCTTC.